This is a list of T cell receptor beta chains from one sample in a study of cytomegalovirus exposure and HLA in healthy donors. TCRdb's table, derived via immunoSEQ multiplex PCR, lists solely in-frame clones and lacks some. This sample has 200,000 or so clones, with about nine tenths found just once. The sample was PBMCs. Every receptor here comes from a woman aged 18-29 years in good health and CMV-seronegative. CDR3s include the opening cysteine and the closing phenylalanine or tryptophan. Only some rows state a clone size, as once, few, many or a class for expanded clones.

>TRBV28|TRBJ1-1|.
CASLRGFTEAFF
>TRBV15|TRBJ1-2|few
CATSQDRVYGYTF
>TRBV29-1|TRBJ1-5|.
CSVEDSSNQPQHF
>TRBV6-5|TRBJ2-1|.
CASSSSDRVNEQFF
>TRBV18|TRBJ2-5|.
CASSGETQYF
>TRBV7-9|TRBJ2-1|.
CASSLVPGLARNEQFF
>TRBV25-1|TRBJ1-2|.
CASSNRNEGYTF
>TRBV28|TRBJ2-2|.
CASSRAVGVSNTGELFF
>TRBV18|TRBJ1-2|.
CASSPDSYGYTF
>TRBV5-1|TRBJ1-1|.
CASSLGTANTEAFF
>TRBV7-6|TRBJ2-1|.
CASSGGGINSYNEQFF
>TRBV11-2|TRBJ2-5|.
CASSWDRTQETQYF
>TRBV11-3|TRBJ2-7|.
CASSSGTGTYEQYF
>TRBV5-6|TRBJ1-5|.
CASSRRALGINQPQHF
>TRBV27|TRBJ2-3|.
CASSRRQTTDTQYF
>TRBV7-8|TRBJ2-3|.
CASSLSFGVHGTQYF
>TRBV9|TRBJ1-1|.
CASSGTGTGNTEAFF
>TRBV27|TRBJ1-3|.
CASSPLAGLSNTIYF
>TRBV28|TRBJ1-5|.
CASSPPQGRRGHQPQHF
>TRBV5-6|TRBJ2-7|.
CASSFRGLTVNYEQYF
>TRBV28|TRBJ1-5|.
CASSSVTRGSHQPQHF
>TRBV7-9|TRBJ1-6|once
CASSLESAGGDSPLHF
>TRBV5-4|TRBJ2-2|.
CASSLVGTVTGELFF
>TRBV6-5|TRBJ1-2|.
CASTPRQNLNYGYTF
>TRBV30|TRBJ1-1|.
CAWAKNRVNTEAFF
>TRBV7-6|TRBJ1-2|.
CASSRSGGISGYTF
>TRBV30|TRBJ1-1|.
CAWSVLGGVAEAFF
>TRBV7-9|TRBJ1-2|.
CASSLVQGGYTF
>TRBV11-2|TRBJ1-1|.
CASSLEGGAWAEAFF
>TRBV6-5|TRBJ2-1|many
CASGGQGGDEQFF
>TRBV27|TRBJ1-5|.
CASSLSGGHQPQHF
>TRBV4-1|TRBJ2-1|few
CASSGGGNNEQFF
>TRBV6-5|TRBJ2-2|.
CASSPTLNTGELFF
>TRBV6-1|TRBJ1-6|.
CASRESTSNSPLHF
>TRBV10-1|TRBJ2-1|.
CASSDGGSTYNEQFF
>TRBV23-1|TRBJ2-2|once
CASSHNGENTGELFF
>TRBV30|TRBJ1-5|few
CAWSVIGNQPQHF
>TRBV7-9|TRBJ1-1|.
CASSTSQGTTEAFF
>TRBV27|TRBJ2-7|.
CASSSLVGGEQYF
>TRBV28|TRBJ2-3|.
CASSWTSGRAGADTQYF
>TRBV10-3|TRBJ2-5|.
CAISDNRGYQETQYF
>TRBV5-1|TRBJ2-5|.
CASSLGTDREGETQYF
>TRBV11-2|TRBJ2-3|few
CASSLEGAGLDTQYF
>TRBV30|TRBJ1-1|.
CAWSGWRDTEAFF
>TRBV7-3|TRBJ2-5|.
CASSPVGGETQYF
>TRBV11-2|TRBJ1-3|once
CASSSGGLHSGNTIYF
>TRBV27|TRBJ1-6|few
CASSPGQGGSPLHF